This record concerns one T cell receptor beta chain sequence. The sample belongs to a study of blood T cell repertoires in COVID-19. Across the study: COVID-19 samples collected from the United States, Italy and Spain covered acute and convalescent phases. T cells, B-cell-depleted T cells, or PBMCs supplied cDNA or gDNA.

In the original analysis: Amplified reference gene primers provided the basis for estimating nucleated cell counts. Sequencing used immunoSEQ multiplex PCR; TCRdb keeps in-frame clones, though not all of them. V, J and clone size are those of that table, while D and trimming were read from the DNA. Seen here are some 150,000 clones, 87% observed once, and the top ten hold roughly 4.5%. The ends were cut back, 4 bases at V and 0 bases at J, with 22 bases in the middle. Germline V CDR1 and CDR2: SGHRS, YFSETQ. This CDR3 contains 18 residues. Sequencing used peripheral blood. The V and J genes are TRBV5-1 and TRBJ2-5; tentatively, D is TRBD2 (6 bases). The source of this sequence is a woman in her sixties or seventies with active or convalescent COVID-19. The CDR3 loop is CASSDHGTLEGYQETQYF. CDR3 DNA sequence: TGCGCCAGCAGCGACCATGGGACTCTCGAGGGGTACCAAGAGACCCAGTACTTC.